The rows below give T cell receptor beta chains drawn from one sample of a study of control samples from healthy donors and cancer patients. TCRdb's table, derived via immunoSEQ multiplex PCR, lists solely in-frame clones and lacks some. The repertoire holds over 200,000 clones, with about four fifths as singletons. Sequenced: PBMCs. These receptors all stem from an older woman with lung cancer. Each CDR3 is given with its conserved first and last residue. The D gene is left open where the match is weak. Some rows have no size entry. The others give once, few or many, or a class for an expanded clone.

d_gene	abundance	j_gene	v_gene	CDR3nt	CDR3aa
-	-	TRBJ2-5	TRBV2	TGTGCCAGCAGTGAATTCAGGATGGCGGGGGAGACCCAGTACTTC	CASSEFRMAGETQYF
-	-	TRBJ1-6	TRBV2	TGTGCCAGCAGAAGCCCAGGGTCCTATAATTCACCCCTCCACTTT	CASRSPGSYNSPLHF
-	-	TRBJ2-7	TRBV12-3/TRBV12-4	TGTGCCAGCAGTCAACACGGCGAGCAGTACTTC	CASSQHGEQYF
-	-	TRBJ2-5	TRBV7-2	TGTGCCAGCAGCTTAAATGCGGGGCAAGAGACCCAGTACTTC	CASSLNAGQETQYF
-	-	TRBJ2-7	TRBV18	TGTGCCAGCTCACCGCGGGACGGTTCCTACGAGCAGTACTTC	CASSPRDGSYEQYF
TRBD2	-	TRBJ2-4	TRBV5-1	TGCGCCAGCAGCTTTTCTACCGGGACTAGTTACGGCATTCAGTACTTC	CASSFSTGTSYGIQYF
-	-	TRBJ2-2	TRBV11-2	TGTGCCAGCAGCCCAAAGGGGTACACCGGGGAGCTGTTTTTT	CASSPKGYTGELFF
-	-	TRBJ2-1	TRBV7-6	TGTGCCAGCAGCTTAGCAGCGGCCCGTACCTACAATGAGCAGTTCTTC	CASSLAAARTYNEQFF
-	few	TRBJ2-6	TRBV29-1	TGCAGCGTTTCGGATGGGGCCAACGTCCTGACTTTC	CSVSDGANVLTF
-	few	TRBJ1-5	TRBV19	TGTGCCAGTAGGACGACAGGAGGCGGAAATCAGCCCCAGCATTTT	CASRTTGGGNQPQHF
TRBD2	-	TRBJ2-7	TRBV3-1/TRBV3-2	TGTGCCAGCAGCCAAGAAGGCCATCGGGGGGTCTACGAGCAGTACTTC	CASSQEGHRGVYEQYF
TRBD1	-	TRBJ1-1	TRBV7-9	TGTGCCAGCAGCCCCGGGGGGATCAGGGGGCACACTGAAGCTTTCTTT	CASSPGGIRGHTEAFF
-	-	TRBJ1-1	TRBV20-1	TGCAGTGCGAATCCGGGCGTGCAAGCTTTCTTT	CSANPGVQAFF
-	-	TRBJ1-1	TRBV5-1	TGCGCCAGCAAAGTCGCATACATGAACACTGAAGCTTTCTTT	CASKVAYMNTEAFF
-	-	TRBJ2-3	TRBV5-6	TGTGCCAGCAGCCCCATAATGACAGATACGCAGTATTTT	CASSPIMTDTQYF
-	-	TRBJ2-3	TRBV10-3	TGTGCCATCATCACCCCCCACGCCTGCACAGATACGCAGTATTTT	CAIITPHACTDTQYF
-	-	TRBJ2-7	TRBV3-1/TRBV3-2	TGTGCCAGCAGCACACGACAGGAGCAGTACTTC	CASSTRQEQYF
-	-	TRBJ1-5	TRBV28	TGTGCCAGCACCTTGGGAGGGCTTAGCAATCAGCCCCAGCATTTT	CASTLGGLSNQPQHF
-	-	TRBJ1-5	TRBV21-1	TGTGCCAGCAGCAAATTTCAGGGGACAGGGAGGGAAGCTGGTCAGCCCCAGCATTTT	CASSKFQGTGREAGQPQHF
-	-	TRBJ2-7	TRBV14	TGTGCCAGCAGCCGGAACAGGGTTAATCAGTACTTC	CASSRNRVNQYF
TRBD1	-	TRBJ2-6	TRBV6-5	TGTGCCAGCAGCCGAGACAGGGCTGGGGCCAACGTCCTGACTTTC	CASSRDRAGANVLTF
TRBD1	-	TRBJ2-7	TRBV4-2	TGTGCCAGCAGCCATCCCGGGACAGGGGAAGTCTACGAGCAGTACTTC	CASSHPGTGEVYEQYF
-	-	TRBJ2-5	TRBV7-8	TGTGCCAGCCGAACACAAATAGGGACCCAGTACTTC	CASRTQIGTQYF
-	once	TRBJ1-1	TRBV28	TGTGCCACCACACGTCTGAGGGGACTCGAAGCTTTCTTT	CATTRLRGLEAFF
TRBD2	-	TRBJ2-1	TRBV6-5	TGTGCCAGCATCCGGACTAGCGGGAGGCTGGAGCAGTTCTTC	CASIRTSGRLEQFF
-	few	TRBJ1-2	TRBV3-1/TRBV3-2	TGTGCCAGCAGCCCGGACCTGGGCAGGAACTACACCTTC	CASSPDLGRNYTF
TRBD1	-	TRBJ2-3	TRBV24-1	TGTGCCACCAGTGAAGCGACAGGGAGAAGTGCAGATACGCAGTATTTT	CATSEATGRSADTQYF
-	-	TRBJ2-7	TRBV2	TGTGCCAGCAGTGGCCGGGGGACACCCGTCGCCTACGAGCAGTACTTC	CASSGRGTPVAYEQYF
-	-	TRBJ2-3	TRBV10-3	TGTGCCATCTCTTCGATGGCGCCGACTGGAGATACGCAGTATTTT	CAISSMAPTGDTQYF
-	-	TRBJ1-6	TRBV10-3	TGTGCCATCAGTGAGTCCCGGGATTCACCCCTCCACTTT	CAISESRDSPLHF
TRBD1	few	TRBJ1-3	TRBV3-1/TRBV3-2	TGTGCCAGCAGCCAGAGGACAGGATCTTCGAACACCATATATTTT	CASSQRTGSSNTIYF
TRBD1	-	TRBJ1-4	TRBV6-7	TGTGCCAGCAGTTACTCGACAGGGAATGAAAAACTGTTTTTT	CASSYSTGNEKLFF
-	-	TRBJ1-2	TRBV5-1	TGCGCCAGCAGCCCGAAGCCGGGGGCGAACTATGGCTACACCTTC	CASSPKPGANYGYTF
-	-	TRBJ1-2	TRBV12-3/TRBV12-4	TGTGCCAGCAGTTTAGAGGGGGGCTTTGGCTACACCTTC	CASSLEGGFGYTF
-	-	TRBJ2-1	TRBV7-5	TGTGTCAGAAGCTTAGGGACTAGCGGGAGGGACGATAATGAGCAGTTCTTC	CVRSLGTSGRDDNEQFF
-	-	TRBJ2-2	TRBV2	TGTGCCAGCAGGAGTGGTAGCCTTAACACCGGGGAGCTGTTTTTT	CASRSGSLNTGELFF
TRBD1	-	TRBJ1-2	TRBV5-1	TGCGCCAGCAGGGAGGGACAGGGAGGCTATGGCTACACCTTC	CASREGQGGYGYTF
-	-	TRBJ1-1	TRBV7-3	TGTGCCAGCAGCTTAAAGGCGGTACCCACTGAAGCTTTCTTT	CASSLKAVPTEAFF
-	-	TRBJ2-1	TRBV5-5	TGTGCCAGCAGCTCGCTACAGAAAACCTACAATGAGCAGTTCTTC	CASSSLQKTYNEQFF
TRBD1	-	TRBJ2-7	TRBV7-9	TGTGCCAGCAGCTTAGGAGTGGGACAGGGTTTCTCCTACGAGCAGTACTTC	CASSLGVGQGFSYEQYF
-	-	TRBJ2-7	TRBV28	TGTGCCAGCAGTGCCCGCAGCCGGCCTTTTGAGGAGCAGTACTTC	CASSARSRPFEEQYF
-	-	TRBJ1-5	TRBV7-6	TGTGCCAGCAGTTCCGGGGGGGGGTGGAGTCAGCCCCAGCATTTT	CASSSGGGWSQPQHF
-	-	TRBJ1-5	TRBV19	TGTGCCAGTAGTATACTCGGGGATCAGCCCCAGCATTTT	CASSILGDQPQHF
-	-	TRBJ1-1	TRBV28	TGTGCCAGCAGGGAATCTCAGGTGAACACTGAAGCTTTCTTT	CASRESQVNTEAFF
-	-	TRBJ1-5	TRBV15	TGTGCCACCAGCACTCGAGGGGAGGGGAGTCAGCCCCAGCATTTT	CATSTRGEGSQPQHF
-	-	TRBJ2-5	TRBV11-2	TGTGCCAGCAGTTACCGTCTGTTAGGGCCCCAAGAGACCCAGTACTTC	CASSYRLLGPQETQYF
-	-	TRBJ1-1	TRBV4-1	TGCGCCAGCAGCCATGGGGGCGCGGGGGTGGGAGGGCTGAACACTGAAGCTTTCTTT	CASSHGGAGVGGLNTEAFF
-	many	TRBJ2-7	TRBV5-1	TGCGCCAGCAGCTTGGGGTTTCAAGGGGTGACTACCTACGAGCAGTACTTC	CASSLGFQGVTTYEQYF
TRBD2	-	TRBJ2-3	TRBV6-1	TGTGCCAGCAGTGAAGGGGCTAGCGGGGGTGTCTTTAGCACAGATACGCAGTATTTT	CASSEGASGGVFSTDTQYF